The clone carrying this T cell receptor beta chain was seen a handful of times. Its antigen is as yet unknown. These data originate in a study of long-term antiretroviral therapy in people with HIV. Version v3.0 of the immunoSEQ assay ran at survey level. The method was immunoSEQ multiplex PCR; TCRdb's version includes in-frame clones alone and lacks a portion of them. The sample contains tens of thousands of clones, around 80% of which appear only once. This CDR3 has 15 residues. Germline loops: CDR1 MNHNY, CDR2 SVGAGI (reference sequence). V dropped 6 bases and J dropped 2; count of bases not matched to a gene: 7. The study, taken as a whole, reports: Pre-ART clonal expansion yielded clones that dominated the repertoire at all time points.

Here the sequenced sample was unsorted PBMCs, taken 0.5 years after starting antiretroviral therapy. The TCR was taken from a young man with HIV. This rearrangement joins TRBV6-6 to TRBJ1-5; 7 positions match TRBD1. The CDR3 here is CASSPTGTGNQPQHF. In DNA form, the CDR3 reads TGTGCCAGCAGCCCTACAGGGACAGGCAATCAGCCCCAGCATTTT.